This is a list of T cell receptor beta chains from one sample in a study of breast tumors, draining lymph nodes, adjacent tissues. TCRdb reanalysed the multiplex PCR reads using MiXCR and keeps one entry per CDR3 protein. The repertoire holds around 8,200 distinct CDR3 sequences, with around 70% as singletons. The specimen sequenced was tumor-adjacent breast tissue. Every receptor here comes from a female donor with breast cancer. Some clones in this sample may be carry-over from other donors' samples. Both conserved end residues are part of each CDR3. Each record gives: clone size, D gene, J gene, V gene, CDR3 DNA, CDR3 protein. D genes are given only for firm matches. A clone size is listed for some rows: how often the clone was seen (once, few, many), or a class if it is expanded.

clone_size: medium-sized
d_call: -
j_call: TRBJ2-3
v_call: TRBV11-1
cdr3_nt: TGTGCCAGCAGCTCTACGACCATCCCCACAGATACGCAGTATTTT
cdr3_aa: CASSSTTIPTDTQYF

clone_size: -
d_call: TRBD1
j_call: TRBJ2-7
v_call: TRBV10-3
cdr3_nt: TGTGCCAACTCGGGACAGGGGGGCTACGAGCAGTACTTC
cdr3_aa: CANSGQGGYEQYF

clone_size: medium-sized
d_call: -
j_call: TRBJ2-7
v_call: TRBV20-1
cdr3_nt: TGCAGTGCTAGGGGTTTTTACGAGCAGTACTTC
cdr3_aa: CSARGFYEQYF

clone_size: -
d_call: TRBD1
j_call: TRBJ1-6
v_call: TRBV20-1
cdr3_nt: TGCAGTGCTCCGGGACAGGGGTTTGGATCATCCCTCCACTTT
cdr3_aa: CSAPGQGFGSSLHF

clone_size: -
d_call: -
j_call: TRBJ2-7
v_call: TRBV18
cdr3_nt: TGTGCCAGCTCATCGGGACACGGATGGCCCTACGAGCAGTACTTC
cdr3_aa: CASSSGHGWPYEQYF

clone_size: -
d_call: -
j_call: TRBJ1-1
v_call: TRBV20-1
cdr3_nt: TGCAGTGCTTACGAAGGGGGAGACACTGAGGCTTTCTTT
cdr3_aa: CSAYEGGDTEAFF

clone_size: -
d_call: TRBD1
j_call: TRBJ2-5
v_call: TRBV7-9
cdr3_nt: TGTGCCAGCAGCTTCCGGACAGGTTCGGGGGAGACCCAGTACTTC
cdr3_aa: CASSFRTGSGETQYF

clone_size: once
d_call: -
j_call: TRBJ2-7
v_call: TRBV12-3/TRBV12-4
cdr3_nt: TGTGCCAGCAGTTTACGCCGGTACGAGCAGTACTTC
cdr3_aa: CASSLRRYEQYF

clone_size: medium-sized
d_call: TRBD1
j_call: TRBJ1-6
v_call: TRBV6-2/TRBV6-3
cdr3_nt: TGTGCCAGCAGTTACTCGGGCAGGGGGGGGTCACCCCTCCACTTT
cdr3_aa: CASSYSGRGGSPLHF

clone_size: -
d_call: TRBD1
j_call: TRBJ2-7
v_call: TRBV11-1
cdr3_nt: TGTGCCAGCAGCGCCCGGGACAGCCTCTACGAGCAGTACTTC
cdr3_aa: CASSARDSLYEQYF

clone_size: -
d_call: -
j_call: TRBJ1-6
v_call: TRBV2
cdr3_nt: TGTGCCAGCAGTCAGGGGATTGGGTCACCCCTCCACTTT
cdr3_aa: CASSQGIGSPLHF